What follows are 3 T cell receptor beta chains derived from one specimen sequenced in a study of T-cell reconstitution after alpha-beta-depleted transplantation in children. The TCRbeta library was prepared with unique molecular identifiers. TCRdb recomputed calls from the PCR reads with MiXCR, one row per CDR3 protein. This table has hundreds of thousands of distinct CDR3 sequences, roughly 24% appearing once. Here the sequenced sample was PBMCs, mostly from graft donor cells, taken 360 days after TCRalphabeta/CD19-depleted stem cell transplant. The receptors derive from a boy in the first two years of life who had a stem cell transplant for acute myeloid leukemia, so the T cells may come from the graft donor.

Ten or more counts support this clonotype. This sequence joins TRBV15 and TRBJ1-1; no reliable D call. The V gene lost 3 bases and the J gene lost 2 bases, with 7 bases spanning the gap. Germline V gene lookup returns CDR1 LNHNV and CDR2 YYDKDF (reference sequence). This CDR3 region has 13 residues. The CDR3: CATSSGPNTEAFF. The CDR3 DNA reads TGTGCCACCAGCAGCGGGCCAAACACTGAAGCTTTCTTT.

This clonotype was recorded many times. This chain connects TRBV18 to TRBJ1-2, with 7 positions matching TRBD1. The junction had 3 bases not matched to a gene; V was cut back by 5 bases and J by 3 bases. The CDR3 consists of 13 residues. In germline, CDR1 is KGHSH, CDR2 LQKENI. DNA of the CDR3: TGTGCCAGCTCAGGGGACAGCTACTATGGCTACACCTTC. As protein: CASSGDSYYGYTF. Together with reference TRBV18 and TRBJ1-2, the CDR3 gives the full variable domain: NAGVMQNPRHLVRRRGQEARLRCSPMKGHSHVYWYRQLPEEGLKFMVYLQKENIIDESGMPKERFSAEFPKEGPSILRIQQVVRGDSAAYFCASSGDSYYGYTFGSGTRLTVV.

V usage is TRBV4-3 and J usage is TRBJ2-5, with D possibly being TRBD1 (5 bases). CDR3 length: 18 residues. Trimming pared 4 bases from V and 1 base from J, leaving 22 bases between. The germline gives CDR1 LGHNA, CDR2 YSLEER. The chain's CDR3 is CASSLHAGAVPFQETQYF. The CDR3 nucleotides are TGCGCCAGCAGCCTACACGCTGGGGCGGTCCCCTTCCAAGAGACCCAGTACTTC.